This T cell receptor (beta chain) comes out of a study of T cell responses to AZD1222 COVID-19 vaccine. Study conclusions and caveats: The sample set comprised mostly white British donors with more females, and clonal diversity was possibly underestimated. Reportedly, close to half of spike-specific TCRs are directed against unmutated variant regions.

Germline CDR1 and CDR2: SEHNR and FQNEAQ (reference sequence). The CDR3 runs 15 residues. V was clipped by 3 bases and J by 5 bases, with 14 bases between them. On this clone itself: The antigen remains undetermined.

The repertoire was sequenced with immunoSEQ multiplex PCR; TCRdb's copy has only in-frame clones and lacks some. The sample lists approximately 110,000 clones, roughly 87% occurring once. The material was peripheral blood, obtained on day 0 of AZD1222 vaccination. The J gene is TRBJ2-1, the V gene TRBV7-9; D possibly uses TRBD1 or TRBD2 (5 bases each). The TCR comes from an adult in good health. CDR3 bases: TGTGCCAGCAGCTTCGAACCGGGACCTAACAATGAGCAGTTCTTC. Its protein is CASSFEPGPNNEQFF.